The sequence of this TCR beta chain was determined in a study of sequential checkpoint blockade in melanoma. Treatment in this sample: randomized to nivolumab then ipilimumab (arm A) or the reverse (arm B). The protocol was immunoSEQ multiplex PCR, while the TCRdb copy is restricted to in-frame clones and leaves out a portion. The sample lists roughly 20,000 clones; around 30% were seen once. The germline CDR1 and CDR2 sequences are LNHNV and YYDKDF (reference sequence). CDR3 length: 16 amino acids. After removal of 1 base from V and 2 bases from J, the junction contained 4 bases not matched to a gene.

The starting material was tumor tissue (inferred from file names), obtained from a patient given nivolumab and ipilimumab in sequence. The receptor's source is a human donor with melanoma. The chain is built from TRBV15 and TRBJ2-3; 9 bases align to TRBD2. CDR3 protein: CATSRVPGLATDTQYF. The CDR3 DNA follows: TGTGCCACCAGCAGAGTACCGGGACTAGCCACAGATACGCAGTATTTT.